The 16 T cell receptor beta chains given below trace back to one sample, sequenced in a study of identifying expanded T cells in peripheral blood. Repertoires were generated with immunoSEQ multiplex PCR, while TCRdb's copy carries only in-frame clones and drops some. This table has roughly 130,000 clones, less than 90% appearing once. The sequenced sample was blood. The source is a person between 18 and 75 years old in good health.

This clone was seen only a few times. V gene TRBV6-6 combines with J gene TRBJ2-2; 7 nucleotides agree with TRBD1. Germline CDR1 reads MNHNY; CDR2 reads SVGAGI (reference sequence). The CDR3 sequence is 16 residues long. V gave up 5 bases and J gave up 0 bases; unmatched junction bases: 6. CDR3 sequence: CASSLMGTANTGELFF. CDR3 in DNA: TGTGCCAGCAGTCTCATGGGGACAGCGAACACCGGGGAGCTGTTTTTT.

The J gene is TRBJ1-3, the V gene TRBV4-1; 12 nucleotides match TRBD1. CDR3 size: 16 residues. Trimming cost V 4 bases and J 4 bases; bases outside gene matches: 5. Per germline, CDR1 MGHRA and CDR2 YSYEKL. The CDR3 protein is CASSRGQGALGNTIYF. CDR3 nucleotide sequence: TGCGCCAGCAGCCGGGGACAGGGGGCGCTGGGAAACACCATATATTTT.

As DNA, the CDR3 is TGTGCCATCAGTGAGCAGGGGTCAGAGACCCAGTACTTC. Translated, it gives CAISEQGSETQYF. The chain combines TRBV10-3 with TRBJ2-5; the D gene is possibly TRBD1 (6 bases). The CDR3 consists of 13 residues. CDR1 and CDR2 from the germline V gene are ENHRY and SYGVKD. The ends were cut back, 2 bases at V and 4 bases at J, with 8 bases in the middle.

In its sample, this clone was seen once. This CDR3 is CASGLVPGGDNKPPSTQETQYF. The CDR3 DNA is TGTGCTAGTGGTTTGGTACCGGGGGGAGACAACAAACCCCCGAGTACCCAAGAGACCCAGTACTTC. This chain uses TRBV12-5 with TRBJ2-5, with 7 nucleotides matching TRBD2. Per the germline V gene, CDR1 is LGHNT and CDR2 is FRNRAP. Germline trimming cut 0 bases from V and 1 base from J; bases unmatched to any gene: 23. CDR3 length equals 22 residues.

The chain links TRBV5-1 to TRBJ1-2, with D possibly being TRBD1 (5 bases). The CDR3 extends over 14 amino acids. V was shortened by 3 bases and J by 8 bases, with 17 bases between the two germline ends. Germline CDR1 is SGHRS and CDR2 is YFSETQ. DNA for the CDR3: TGCGCCAGCAGCTATCGTGTCGGGGGTGAAGGCTACACCTTC. Residues: CASSYRVGGEGYTF. Using reference TRBV5-1 and TRBJ1-2 for the parts outside the CDR3, the full variable domain is KAGVTQTPRYLIKTRGQQVTLSCSPISGHRSVSWYQQTPGQGLQFLFEYFSETQRNKGNFPGRFSGRQFSNSRSEMNVSTLELGDSALYLCASSYRVGGEGYTFGSGTRLTVV.

The rearrangement uses TRBV21-1 and TRBJ2-5; the D call TRBD1 from the table was never checked on the DNA. TRBV21-1 is classified as a pseudogene. The CDR3 runs 17 residues. The CDR3 DNA sequence: TGTGCCAGCCTAGGCCTGTGGGCAGGGGGTGGCCAAGAGACCCAGTACTTC. It yields the protein CASLGLWAGGGQETQYF.

The chain links TRBV7-2 to TRBJ2-7; 7 bases align to TRBD1. CDR3 size: 14 residues. Germline trimming cut 3 bases from V and 2 bases from J; bases unmatched to any gene: 4. CDR1 is SGHTA and CDR2 is FQGNSA in the germline V gene. The DNA of the CDR3 is TGTGCCAGCAGCTTCGGACAGGCTGCCTACGAGCAGTACTTC. Its translation is CASSFGQAAYEQYF.

The table lists this clone with many counts. The chain employs TRBV7-9 and TRBJ2-4; D possibly matches TRBD1 or TRBD2 (5 bases each). Trimming shortened V by 3 bases and J by 0 bases, and 9 bases separated the two germline ends. Germline values: CDR1 SEHNR, CDR2 FQNEAQ (reference sequence). The CDR3 totals 15 residues. The chain's CDR3 is CASSLGPAAKNIQYF. The CDR3 nucleotides are TGTGCCAGCAGCTTGGGACCGGCAGCCAAAAACATTCAGTACTTC.

The chain employs TRBV29-1 and TRBJ2-1, with 10 bases lining up with TRBD2. This CDR3 comprises 19 residues. Germline V gene data show CDR1 as SQVTM and CDR2 as ANQGSEA. Trimming at V came to 2 bases and at J to 0 bases, leaving 13 bases not matched to a gene. The CDR3 here is CSVERRSGRAESSYNEQFF. CDR3 in DNA: TGCAGCGTTGAACGGAGGAGCGGGAGGGCCGAAAGCTCCTACAATGAGCAGTTCTTC.

The chain couples TRBV11-2 to TRBJ2-1, with 12 bases lining up with TRBD2. The germline V gene encodes CDR1 SGHAT and CDR2 FQNNGV. The V segment lost 7 bases and the J segment 4 bases; nucleotides outside the gene matches: 5. The CDR3 has 15 residues. The chain's CDR3 is CASNPGLAGYNEQFF. In DNA, the CDR3 is TGTGCCAGCAACCCGGGACTAGCGGGTTACAATGAGCAGTTCTTC.

The chain has TRBV28 and TRBJ2-7, with 14 bases aligning to TRBD2. The V and J ends lost 4 bases and 2 bases, in that order; junction bases with no gene match: 7. Germline CDR1 and CDR2: MDHEN and SYDVKM. This CDR3 spans 17 amino acids. The DNA of the CDR3 is TGTGCCAGCAGTTCGTCGGGACTAGCGGGAGATGCCTACGAGCAGTACTTC. Amino acids: CASSSSGLAGDAYEQYF. Full variable domain (rest looked up from reference TRBV28 and TRBJ2-7): DVKVTQSSRYLVKRTGEKVFLECVQDMDHENMFWYRQDPGLGLRLIYFSYDVKMKEKGDIPEGYSVSREKKERFSLILESASTNQTSMYLCASSSSGLAGDAYEQYFGPGTRLTVT.

This chain connects TRBV5-1 to TRBJ2-4, with a possible D match to TRBD1 (5 bases). The V end was cut by 0 bases, the J end by 12 bases, with 16 bases between. This CDR3 has 14 amino acids. CDR1 and CDR2 (germline): SGHRS, YFSETQ. CDR3 nucleotides: TGCGCCAGCAGCTTGGAGGGGCGAGGATCGGGTCAGTACTTC. Translating it yields CASSLEGRGSGQYF.

In this sample, this clone turned up once. The chain couples TRBV5-1 to TRBJ2-3; TRBD2 agrees at 11 bases. The germline gives CDR1 SGHRS, CDR2 YFSETQ. The J segment lost 2 bases and the V segment lost 4 bases, leaving 6 bases of the junction unmatched. The CDR3 covers 16 residues. The CDR3 DNA reads TGCGCCAGCAGCAACGGACTAGCGGGTGTCACAGATACGCAGTATTTT. As protein: CASSNGLAGVTDTQYF.

The CDR3 loop is CASSTDDRGGNTIYF. DNA for the CDR3: TGTGCCAGCAGTACAGACGACAGGGGTGGAAACACCATATATTTT. The rearrangement uses TRBV6-6 and TRBJ1-3, with 8 bases lining up with TRBD1. The CDR3 totals 15 residues. Germline V gives CDR1 MNHNY, CDR2 SVGAGI (reference sequence). V trimming: 5 bases; J trimming: 3 bases; junction bases outside the gene matches: 6.

The CDR3 region has the DNA TGTGCCAGCAGGGACAGATCCTCTGGAAACACCATATATTTT. Amino acids: CASRDRSSGNTIYF. This chain uses TRBV2 with TRBJ1-3; possible D gene TRBD1, 6 bases. CDR3 length: 14 residues. CDR1 is SNHLY, CDR2 FYNNEI, per germline. The germline V and J ends were trimmed by 6 bases and 0 bases, with 9 bases remaining between them.

This chain joins TRBV5-1 and TRBJ2-1; D not certain. Germline CDR1 SGHRS, CDR2 YFSETQ. The CDR3 is 12 residues long. Deletions cut 3 bases from V and 3 bases from J, with 4 bases between. The DNA of the CDR3 is TGCGCCAGCAGCTACAACTACAATGAGCAGTTCTTC. Residues: CASSYNYNEQFF. The whole variable domain, remainder taken from reference TRBV5-1 and TRBJ2-1, is KAGVTQTPRYLIKTRGQQVTLSCSPISGHRSVSWYQQTPGQGLQFLFEYFSETQRNKGNFPGRFSGRQFSNSRSEMNVSTLELGDSALYLCASSYNYNEQFFGPGTRLTVL.